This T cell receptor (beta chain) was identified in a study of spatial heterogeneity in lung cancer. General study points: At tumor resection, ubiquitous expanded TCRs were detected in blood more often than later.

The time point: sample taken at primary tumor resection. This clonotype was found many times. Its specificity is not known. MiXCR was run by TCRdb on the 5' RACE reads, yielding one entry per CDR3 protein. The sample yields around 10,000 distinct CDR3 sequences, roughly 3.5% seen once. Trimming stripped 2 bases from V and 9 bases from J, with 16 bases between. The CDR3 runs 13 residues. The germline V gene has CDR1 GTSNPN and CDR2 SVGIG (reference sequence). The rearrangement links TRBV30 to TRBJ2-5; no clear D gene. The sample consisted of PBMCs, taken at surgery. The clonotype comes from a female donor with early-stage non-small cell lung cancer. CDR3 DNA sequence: TGTGCCTGGAGTTCCTCGGGTCACGGGCCCCAGTACTTC. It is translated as CAWSSSGHGPQYF.